This T cell receptor (beta chain) was captured by sequencing in a study of T cell responses to AZD1222 COVID-19 vaccine (dated by TCRdb to the early 2020s). A note on the overall study: AZD1222 recipients whose second dose came at about 4 weeks and those whose second dose came at about 12 weeks were combined into one group, since spike-specific TCR depth and breadth did not differ between the two schedules. A total of approximately 250 trial participants underwent TCR sequencing, of whom about 210 had received two doses of AZD1222 and roughly 26 had received two doses of the MenACWY control vaccine. Trial participants were enrolled into age subgroups of 18-55, 56-69 and 70-plus years, which contained roughly 150, 30 and 60 TCR-sequenced participants, respectively.

Per the publication, the time point label means: baseline before first vaccination. Vaccinee samples were obtained from the UK trials COV001 and COV002, which included a single-blind randomized controlled phase 2/3 trial of AZD1222 (ChAdOx1 nCoV-19) in healthy adults. For TCRbeta chain sequencing, PBMC samples were collected from trial participants at day 0 and at day 28 after the second dose. What the authors observed across the whole study: Vaccine-associated CD4 TCRs spanned the whole spike protein, with dominant responses in regions 160-218 and 743-854. Reportedly, almost half of the unique spike-specific TCRs recognized epitopes lying outside the regions that are mutated in the B.1.351 and B.1.1.7 variants. The 56-69-year group was small, and its depth increase did not reach significance, likely because of low power. No day 14 peak-response samples were available, so repertoires were characterized only after the peak T cell response. Conclusions about previously exposed vaccinees were limited because only a handful of AZD1222 recipients were SARS-CoV-2 seropositive at baseline. Participants were mostly white British, with more females than males. The authors suggested clonal diversity may have been underestimated. After two AZD1222 doses, both the breadth and the depth of spike-specific TCRs were significantly higher than at day 0 and than in MenACWY recipients.

This clone was seen once. It lacks a known antigen. The record has no base qualities; no much larger clone is one base away. The CDR3 regions of human TCRbeta chains were analyzed by immunosequencing. The authors' analysis ran thus. TCRs in the repertoires were compared against a reference library of SARS-CoV-2-specific TCRs that had been generated with the MIRA antigen-specificity platform. Breadth meant the fraction of unique TCRs that were SARS-CoV-2-associated, whereas depth meant the fraction of total T cells that were SARS-CoV-2-associated. Using the MIRA data, every spike-specific TCR was mapped to the spike region that the TCR reacted to and assigned to either a CD4 or a CD8 class. Log10-transformed breadth and depth values were compared by one-way ANOVA with Sidak's multiple comparisons tests. TCRdb stores this immuneACCESS table with in-frame sequences only. Part of the clones is absent; in the studies checked, under half of the shortfall reflects unresolved V genes, and no reason is known for the rest. D and trimming come from the DNA, and the V and J calls and clone size come from that table. The sample table holds around 140,000 clones, of which roughly nine tenths were seen once. The top ten clones comprise approximately 5.1% of the sample.

The receptor was isolated from an adult in good health. The sample here was peripheral blood, taken on day 0 of AZD1222 vaccination.

The DNA sequence is TGTGCCAGCAGCCCTATGAGGACTAGCAATGAGCAGTTCTTC. It translates as CASSPMRTSNEQFF. Rearrangement joined TRBV11-2 to TRBJ2-1; 7 of the junction bases match TRBD2. The germline V gene provides CDR1 SGHAT and CDR2 FQNNGV. The CDR3 numbers 14 residues from cysteine through phenylalanine. Only CDR3 DNA is held: 42 bases, read in frame from base 1. V and J are trimmed by 5 bases and 6 bases, and the gene matches miss 7 bases of the junction.